The entry below gives a single T cell receptor beta chain sequence along with its context. At the DNA level, this CDR3 is encoded by other sequences in the same sample as well. There are 16 residues in the CDR3. CDR1 is SGHRS and CDR2 is YFSETQ in the germline V gene. The V gene end was trimmed by 0 bases and the J gene end by 2 bases; junction bases not matched to a gene: 3. TCRdb's copy holds only in-frame clones and misses some; the assay was immunoSEQ multiplex PCR. The sample lists 95,000 to 150,000 clones, approximately 90% seen once, with about 1.6% in the top ten. These data originate in a study of blood T cell repertoires in COVID-19.

The rearrangement links TRBV5-1 to TRBJ2-5; TRBD2 matches 11 bases. The sequence derives from a human donor in a cohort sampled during active COVID-19. The sample taken for sequencing was peripheral blood. The CDR3 spells CASSLAVAGGQETQYF. Here the CDR3 DNA reads TGCGCCAGCAGCTTGGCCGTAGCGGGGGGGCAAGAGACCCAGTACTTC.